The 5 T cell receptor beta chains reported below all come from one sample, sequenced in a study of T cell repertoires in cytomegalovirus infection. For these receptors, no antigen is known. TCRdb reprocessed the reads with MiXCR, giving one entry per CDR3 protein. The sample consists of about 920,000 distinct CDR3 sequences, approximately 31% of them appearing once. Sequences were derived from cultured CD8+ T cells from PBMCs, sampled from culture after CMV antigen stimulation. The receptors come from a human donor in good health (CMV status not recorded). Some clones in this sample may be carry-over from other donors' samples.

The gene calls are TRBV7-3 and TRBJ2-3; 10 nucleotides line up with TRBD2. CDR3 length: 16 amino acids. Germline trimming cut 2 bases from V and 5 bases from J; bases unmatched to any gene: 7. Per germline, CDR1 SGHTA and CDR2 FQGTGA. CDR3 loop: CASSLDSGGRGDTQYF. In DNA form, the CDR3 reads TGTGCCAGCAGCTTAGATAGCGGGGGGCGTGGAGATACGCAGTATTTT.

The chain employs TRBV9 and TRBJ1-2, with TRBD1 as a possible D gene (6 bases). V lost 2 bases to trimming and J lost 0 bases, with 20 bases between them. Per the germline V gene, CDR1 is SGDLS and CDR2 is YYNGEE. The CDR3 spans 18 residues. The CDR3 bases are TGTGCCAGCAGCGTCAGAGGGGAACAGGGCGCATCTAACTATGGCTACACCTTC. Its translation is CASSVRGEQGASNYGYTF.

This chain uses TRBV27 with TRBJ1-1; the D is unclear. V shed 6 bases and J shed 2 bases, with 10 bases lying between them. The CDR3 contains 13 residues. Per the germline V gene, CDR1 is MNHEY and CDR2 is SMNVEV (reference sequence). The CDR3 region has the DNA TGTGCCAGCAGGAGTGGATACAACACTGAAGCTTTCTTT. This gives the protein CASRSGYNTEAFF.

This chain links TRBV6-1 with TRBJ1-1; no reliable D call. Between the trimmed V and J ends, which lost 1 base and 0 bases, there was a span of 9 bases. The germline V gene encodes CDR1 MNHNS and CDR2 SASEGT. The CDR3 length is 15 residues. The CDR3 DNA follows: TGTGCCAGCAGTGAAGGTATCCTGGTGAACACTGAAGCTTTCTTT. It translates to CASSEGILVNTEAFF.

This clonotype appeared a few times. The V and J genes are TRBV24-1 and TRBJ2-1; maybe TRBD2 (6 bases). Germline V lookup: CDR1 KGHDR, CDR2 SFDVKD. The CDR3 consists of 14 residues. The V end lost 0 bases, the J end lost 5 bases, and 7 bases lay between the germline ends. The CDR3 loop is CATSDLRGNNEQFF. In DNA form, the CDR3 reads TGTGCCACCAGTGATTTGCGGGGGAACAATGAGCAGTTCTTC.